One and the same sample provided the 25 T cell receptor beta chains below, sequenced in a study of CD8+CD57+ T cells in acquired aplastic anemia. Profiling of TCR beta VDJ combinations and CDR3 sequences used genomic DNA as template. TCRdb used MiXCR to reprocess the reads, holding one entry per CDR3 protein. The table has around 200,000 distinct CDR3 sequences, nearly 50% seen once. Patients included in sequencing had previously demonstrated CD8+CD57+ cell expansion by flow cytometry. Sequencing was done on a sample of sorted CD4+, CD8+, or CD8+CD57+ T cells (not recorded which) from PBMCs. The receptors were gathered from a human donor with aplastic anemia.

In regard to this clonotype: This may stem from a read error, because a much larger clone lies one nucleotide away. The V call is TRBV20-1, the J call TRBJ2-3, with D possibly matching TRBD2 (5 bases). The germline V gene has CDR1 DFQATT and CDR2 SNEGSKA (reference sequence). CDR3 length equals 15 residues. This CDR3 reads CSASNSLSSTDTRYF. In nucleotides, the CDR3 is TGTAGTGCTAGTAACAGCTTATCTAGCACAGATACGCGGTATTTT.

This chain joins TRBV7-8 and TRBJ1-1, with 7 bases aligning to TRBD1. The germline CDR1 and CDR2 sequences are SGHVS and FQNEAQ. This CDR3 comprises 17 residues. The trim removed 4 bases at V and 2 bases at J, leaving 13 bases unmatched. The CDR3 bases are TGTGCCAGCAGCTCCGACCTTGACAGGGTATCCAACACTGAAGCTTTCTTT. Encoded protein: CASSSDLDRVSNTEAFF.

The table lists this clonotype with many counts. The chain employs TRBV4-1 and TRBJ2-7; TRBD1 matches 9 bases. CDR3 length equals 16 residues. The trim removed 4 bases at V and 2 bases at J, leaving 9 bases unmatched. Germline CDR1 reads MGHRA; CDR2 reads YSYEKL. The CDR3 loop is CASSPKGQGTTYEQYF. CDR3 nucleotides: TGCGCCAGCAGCCCCAAAGGACAGGGGACTACCTACGAGCAGTACTTC.

This clonotype was detected many times. The chain uses TRBV4-1 and TRBJ2-5; TRBD2 matches 9 bases. This CDR3 contains 16 residues. Trimming at V came to 6 bases and at J to 4 bases, leaving 12 bases not matched to a gene. Looked up from germline, CDR1 is MGHRA and CDR2 is YSYEKL. The CDR3 here is CASSPGGLAGRETQYF. Written as DNA, the CDR3 is TGCGCCAGCAGTCCGGGGGGCCTAGCGGGGAGAGAGACCCAGTACTTC.

This chain connects TRBV18 to TRBJ2-7; either TRBD1 or TRBD2 may supply D (6 bases each). V was pared by 0 bases and J by 5 bases, with 14 bases between. Germline CDR1 and CDR2: KGHSH and LQKENI. The CDR3 has 15 amino acids. The CDR3 DNA is TGTGCCAGCTCACCACCCTCAGGGGACTTGAACGAGCAGTACTTC. Protein: CASSPPSGDLNEQYF.

This clonotype came up many times. The chain uses TRBV24-1 and TRBJ1-5; TRBD1 aligns across 11 bases. The ends lost 3 bases at V and 6 bases at J; junction bases unmatched: 6. Germline V lookup: CDR1 KGHDR, CDR2 SFDVKD. The length of the CDR3 is 16 residues. The CDR3 spells CATSDTGTGGGQPQHF. The DNA of the CDR3 is TGTGCCACCAGTGATACCGGGACAGGGGGTGGTCAGCCCCAGCATTTT.

This chain connects TRBV19 to TRBJ2-7; 9 bases align to TRBD1. The CDR3 runs to 14 residues. With V trimmed by 4 bases and J by 7 bases, 8 bases remained unmatched. Germline V gives CDR1 LNHDA, CDR2 SQIVND (reference sequence). This CDR3 is CASSTDRGPWEQYF. The DNA of the CDR3 is TGTGCCAGTAGTACGGACAGGGGACCTTGGGAGCAGTACTTC.

For the CDR3, the DNA is TGTGCCACCAGCAGCTTCGGGCAAGAGACCCAGTACTTC. Protein: CATSSFGQETQYF. This chain connects TRBV15 to TRBJ2-5; D uncertain. Looked up from germline, CDR1 is LNHNV and CDR2 is YYDKDF (reference sequence). Trimming left V 3 bases short and J 2 bases short, with 7 bases between. The CDR3 extends over 13 amino acids.

About this clonotype: A read error is possible here, since a much larger clone lies one base away. The chain couples TRBV11-2 to TRBJ2-7; D not resolved. The CDR3 covers 14 residues. Trimming cost V 4 bases and J 2 bases, with 12 bases left between them. From germline, CDR1 is SGHAT and CDR2 FQNNGV. CDR3 region: CASSSTTETYEQYF. The CDR3 bases are TGTGCCAGCAGCTCTACTACAGAGACCTACGAGCAGTACTTC.

This clonotype was picked up a small number of times. The gene calls are TRBV15 and TRBJ2-7; 7 nucleotides align to TRBD1. CDR3 size: 15 residues. Germline assignment: CDR1 LNHNV and CDR2 YYDKDF (reference sequence). Trimming removed 3 bases from V and 5 bases from J; junction bases left unmatched: 10. The CDR3 nucleotides are TGTGCCACCAGCAGGCCGGGACAGAGGATCCACGAGCAGTACTTC. This sequence encodes CATSRPGQRIHEQYF.

The rearrangement links TRBV9 to TRBJ1-1; D unclear. Germline assignment: CDR1 SGDLS and CDR2 YYNGEE. The CDR3 consists of 15 residues. V shed 0 bases and J shed 7 bases, with 16 bases lying between them. As DNA, the CDR3 is TGTGCCAGCAGCGTAGCTTCGACCTTTCCAATTGAAGCTTTCTTT. Protein sequence: CASSVASTFPIEAFF. The variable domain in full, with the rest retrieved from reference TRBV9 and TRBJ1-1, is DSGVTQTPKHLITATGQRVTLRCSPRSGDLSVYWYQQSLDQGLQFLIQYYNGEERAKGNILERFSAQQFPDLHSELNLSSLELGDSALYFCASSVASTFPIEAFFGQGTRLTVV.

In its sample, this clonotype was seen a few times. This chain connects TRBV30 to TRBJ2-7; the D call may be TRBD1 or TRBD2 (5 bases each). Germline assignment: CDR1 GTSNPN and CDR2 SVGIG (reference sequence). This CDR3 has 16 residues. V lost 0 bases, J lost 0 bases, and 15 bases lay in between. CDR3 coding DNA: TGTGCCTGGAGTGTATTTGGCAGGGAGAGCTCCTACGAGCAGTACTTC. Protein sequence: CAWSVFGRESSYEQYF.

V usage is TRBV2 and J usage is TRBJ2-7; 10 bases fit TRBD2. J gave up 7 bases and V 0 bases, and 3 bases lay outside the gene matches. This CDR3 has 14 amino acids. CDR1 SNHLY and CDR2 FYNNEI come from the germline V gene. The CDR3 sequence is CASSEASGGPEQYF. In DNA form, the CDR3 reads TGTGCCAGCAGTGAAGCTAGCGGGGGGCCGGAGCAGTACTTC.

This clonotype was observed a handful of times. A much larger clone lies a single base off, so this may be a read error. The chain combines TRBV2 with TRBJ1-1; D is possibly TRBD1 (6 bases). This CDR3 region has 14 residues. The germline V gene encodes CDR1 SNHLY and CDR2 FYNNEI. Here the CDR3 DNA reads TGTGCCAGCAGTGAAAGGAGGGGGTACACTGAAGCTCTCTTT. It yields the protein CASSERRGYTEALF.

In the case of this clonotype: Germline and junction disagree at one end, which may indicate a read error. This rearrangement joins TRBV11-1 to TRBJ2-3; 8 bases are a match to TRBD1. Per germline, CDR1 SGHAT and CDR2 FQDESV (reference sequence). This CDR3 is 13 amino acids long. The CDR3 region has the DNA TGTGCCAGCAGCTTGCCAGGGACAGGTACGCAGTATTTT. This sequence encodes CASSLPGTGTQYF.

This clonotype was seen at least ten times. The chain links TRBV19 to TRBJ2-7, with 8 bases fitting TRBD1. CDR3 length: 13 amino acids. V shed 9 bases, J shed 3 bases, and the junction held 7 bases outside the gene matches. Germline CDR1 reads LNHDA; CDR2 reads SQIVND (reference sequence). The CDR3 reads CASARTGIYEQYF. In DNA form, the CDR3 reads TGTGCCAGCGCCCGGACAGGGATCTACGAGCAGTACTTC.

This clonotype was recorded at least ten times. The chain combines TRBV19 with TRBJ1-1; 7 positions match TRBD1. V shed 8 bases and J 9 bases; nucleotides not matched to a gene: 6. CDR1 LNHDA and CDR2 SQIVND come from the germline V gene (reference sequence). This CDR3 comprises 11 residues. The DNA of the CDR3 is TGTGCCAGTCGACAGGGTGTCCAAGCTTTCTTT. Translation: CASRQGVQAFF.

This clonotype was recorded many times. This chain connects TRBV5-1 to TRBJ2-3; D is ambiguous. The CDR3 totals 15 residues. Germline values: CDR1 SGHRS, CDR2 YFSETQ. Trimming removed 0 bases from V and 0 bases from J, with 8 bases in between. The CDR3 coding sequence is TGCGCCAGCAGCTTGGCGACTTCTAGCACAGATACGCAGTATTTT. It codes for CASSLATSSTDTQYF.

J is TRBJ1-6 and V is TRBV2; D unclear. The CDR3 runs 13 residues. V lost 8 bases and J lost 7, with 12 bases in between. Looked up from germline, CDR1 is SNHLY and CDR2 is FYNNEI. For the CDR3, the DNA is TGTGCCAGCGGCCAAAGCAGAAATTCACCCCTCCACTTT. This sequence encodes CASGQSRNSPLHF.

The rearrangement links TRBV27 to TRBJ2-7; 16 bases are shared with TRBD2. Germline loops: CDR1 MNHEY, CDR2 SMNVEV (reference sequence). J lost 7 bases, V lost 1 base, and 10 bases had no gene match. The CDR3 has 18 residues. The DNA for the CDR3 is TGTGCCAGCAGTTTATATATCGGGACTAGCGGGGGGGCACGAGAGCAGTACTTC. This sequence encodes CASSLYIGTSGGAREQYF.

This clonotype was detected many times. V and J are TRBV20-1 and TRBJ1-5; possible D gene TRBD1, 5 bases. V lost 2 bases, J lost 2 bases, and 13 bases lay in between. Germline V lookup: CDR1 DFQATT, CDR2 SNEGSKA (reference sequence). The CDR3 length is 15 residues. Written as DNA, the CDR3 is TGCAGTGCTAGACGTGGGGCGTCGGGCAATCAGCCCCAGCATTTT. This gives the protein CSARRGASGNQPQHF.

The sample holds a few counts of this clonotype. The V gene is TRBV6-2 or TRBV6-3, the J gene TRBJ2-2, with TRBD1 as a possible D gene (6 bases). The CDR3 runs to 18 residues. The V and J ends lost 4 bases and 2 bases respectively, with 20 bases between them. CDR1 is MNHEY and CDR2 is SVGEGT in the germline V gene. The CDR3 region has the DNA TGTGCCAGCAGTTTTAACCGGCAGGGGCGCCGAAACACCGGGGAGCTGTTTTTT. Translating it yields CASSFNRQGRRNTGELFF.

This clonotype was counted ten times or more. The chain recombines TRBV20-1 with TRBJ1-5; TRBD1 might be the D (5 bases). The V gene's germline CDR1 is DFQATT and CDR2 SNEGSKA (reference sequence). V shed 3 bases and J shed 0 bases, with 9 bases lying between them. The CDR3 consists of 14 residues. The CDR3 region is CSASGHNSNQPQHF. CDR3 nucleotide sequence: TGCAGTGCTAGCGGACACAATAGCAATCAGCCCCAGCATTTT.

Details on this clonotype: At one of its ends the junction is not consistent with the germline gene, which may arise from a read error. This sequence joins TRBV29-1 and TRBJ1-5; D may be TRBD1 (6 bases). Germline values: CDR1 SQVTM, CDR2 ANQGSEA. The CDR3 length is 16 residues. CDR3 sequence reads: CSVEPLGARWDQAQHF. CDR3 nucleotides: TGCAGCGTTGAACCCTTGGGGGCACGGTGGGATCAGGCCCAGCATTTT.

The chain is built from TRBV20-1 and TRBJ1-6, with D unclear. The V end lost 5 bases, the J end lost 8 bases, and 10 bases lay between the germline ends. CDR1 DFQATT and CDR2 SNEGSKA come from the germline V gene (reference sequence). CDR3 length: 12 residues. CDR3: CSAARMDSPLHF. DNA for the CDR3: TGCAGTGCTGCTCGGATGGATTCACCCCTCCACTTT.